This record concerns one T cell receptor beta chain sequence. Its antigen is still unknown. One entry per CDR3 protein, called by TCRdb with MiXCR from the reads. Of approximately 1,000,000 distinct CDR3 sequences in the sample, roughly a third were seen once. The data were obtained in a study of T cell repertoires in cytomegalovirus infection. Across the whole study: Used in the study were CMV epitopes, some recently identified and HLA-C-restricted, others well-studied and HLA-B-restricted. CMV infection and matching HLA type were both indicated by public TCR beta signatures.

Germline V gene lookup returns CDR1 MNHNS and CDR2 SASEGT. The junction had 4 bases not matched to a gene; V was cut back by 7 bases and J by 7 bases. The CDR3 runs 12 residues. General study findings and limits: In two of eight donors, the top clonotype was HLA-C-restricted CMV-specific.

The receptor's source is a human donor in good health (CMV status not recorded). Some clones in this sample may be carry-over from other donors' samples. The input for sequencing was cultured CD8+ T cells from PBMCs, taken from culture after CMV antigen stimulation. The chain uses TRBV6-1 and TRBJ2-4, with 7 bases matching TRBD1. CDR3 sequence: CASKGGENIQYF. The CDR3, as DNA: TGTGCCAGCAAAGGGGGCGAGAACATTCAGTACTTC.